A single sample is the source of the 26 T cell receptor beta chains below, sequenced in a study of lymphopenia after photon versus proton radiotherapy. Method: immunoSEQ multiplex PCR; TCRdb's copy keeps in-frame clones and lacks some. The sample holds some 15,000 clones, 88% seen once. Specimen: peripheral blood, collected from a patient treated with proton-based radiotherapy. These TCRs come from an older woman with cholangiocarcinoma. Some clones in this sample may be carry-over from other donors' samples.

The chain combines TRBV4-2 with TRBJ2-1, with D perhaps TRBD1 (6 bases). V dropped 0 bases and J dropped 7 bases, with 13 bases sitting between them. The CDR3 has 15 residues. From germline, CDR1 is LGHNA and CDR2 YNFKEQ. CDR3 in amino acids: CASSQESGTPNEQFF. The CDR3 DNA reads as TGTGCCAGCAGCCAAGAATCCGGGACACCAAATGAGCAGTTCTTC.

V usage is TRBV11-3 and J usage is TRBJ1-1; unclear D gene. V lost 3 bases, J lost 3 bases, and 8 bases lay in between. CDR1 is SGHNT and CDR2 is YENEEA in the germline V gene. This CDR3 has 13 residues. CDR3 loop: CASSFDKHTEAFF. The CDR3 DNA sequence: TGTGCCAGCAGCTTTGACAAACACACTGAAGCTTTCTTT.

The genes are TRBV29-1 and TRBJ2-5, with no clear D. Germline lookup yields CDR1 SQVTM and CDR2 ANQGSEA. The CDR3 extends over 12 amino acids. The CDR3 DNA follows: TGCAGTACCGCCTTGGGTCAAGAGACCCAGTACTTC. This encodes CSTALGQETQYF.

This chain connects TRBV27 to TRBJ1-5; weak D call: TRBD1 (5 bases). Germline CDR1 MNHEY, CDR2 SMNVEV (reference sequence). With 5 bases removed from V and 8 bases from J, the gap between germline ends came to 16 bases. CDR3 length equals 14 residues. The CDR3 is CASSINGAGEPQHF. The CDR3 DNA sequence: TGTGCCAGCAGTATCAACGGGGCAGGAGAGCCCCAGCATTTT.

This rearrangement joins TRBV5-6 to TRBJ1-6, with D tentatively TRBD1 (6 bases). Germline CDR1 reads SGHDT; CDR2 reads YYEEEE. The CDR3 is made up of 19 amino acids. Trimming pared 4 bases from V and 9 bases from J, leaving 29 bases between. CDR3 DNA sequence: TGTGCCAGCAGCGCAGACGGCAGGGGAGCGCTAATCCTCCGTTCACCCCTCCACTTT. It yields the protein CASSADGRGALILRSPLHF.

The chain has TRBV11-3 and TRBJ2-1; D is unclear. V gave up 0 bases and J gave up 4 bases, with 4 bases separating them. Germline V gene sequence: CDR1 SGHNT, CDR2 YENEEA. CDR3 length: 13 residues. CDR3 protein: CASSLDRYNEQFF. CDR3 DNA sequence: TGTGCCAGCAGCTTAGACCGATACAATGAGCAGTTCTTC.

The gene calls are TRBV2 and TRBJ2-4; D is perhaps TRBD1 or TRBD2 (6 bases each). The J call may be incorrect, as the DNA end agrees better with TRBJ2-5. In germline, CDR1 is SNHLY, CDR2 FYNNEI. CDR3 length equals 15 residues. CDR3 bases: TGTGCCAGCTGGTGGGGGGCCCGGACGGTTGGGACCCAGTACTTC. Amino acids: CASWWGARTVGTQYF.

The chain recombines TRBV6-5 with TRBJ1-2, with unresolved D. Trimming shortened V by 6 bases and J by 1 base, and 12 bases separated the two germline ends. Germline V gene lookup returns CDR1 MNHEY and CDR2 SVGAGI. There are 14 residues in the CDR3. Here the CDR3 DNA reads TGTGCCAGCAGCTACGCGGCGGGTAACTATGGCTACACCTTC. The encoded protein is CASSYAAGNYGYTF.

CDR3 nucleotide sequence: TGTGCCAGCTCACCACCCAACTCTGGAAACACCATATATTTT. This translates into CASSPPNSGNTIYF. V and J are TRBV18 and TRBJ1-3; D ambiguous. V lost 0 bases and J lost 0, with 3 bases in between. CDR1 is KGHSH and CDR2 is LQKENI in the germline V gene. The CDR3 is 14 residues long.

The CDR3 region is CASSLWWDTGSFADTQYF. The CDR3 DNA reads TGCGCCAGCAGCTTGTGGTGGGACACTGGTTCCTTCGCAGATACGCAGTATTTT. The rearrangement links TRBV5-1 to TRBJ2-3; the D gene is possibly TRBD1 (6 bases). The V gene lost 1 base and the J gene lost 4 bases, with 22 bases spanning the gap. The CDR3 has 18 residues. Germline V gene sequence: CDR1 SGHRS, CDR2 YFSETQ.

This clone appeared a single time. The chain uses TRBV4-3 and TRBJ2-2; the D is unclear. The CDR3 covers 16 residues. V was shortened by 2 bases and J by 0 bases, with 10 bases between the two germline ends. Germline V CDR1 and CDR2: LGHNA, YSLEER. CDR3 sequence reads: CASSQLGRTNTGELFF. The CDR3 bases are TGCGCCAGCAGCCAACTTGGCAGAACGAACACCGGGGAGCTGTTTTTT.

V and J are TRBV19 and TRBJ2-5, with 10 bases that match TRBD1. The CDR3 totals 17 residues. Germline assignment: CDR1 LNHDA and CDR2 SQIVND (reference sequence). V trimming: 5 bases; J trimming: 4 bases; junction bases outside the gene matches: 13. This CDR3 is CASSRPGQGTGRETQYF. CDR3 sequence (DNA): TGTGCCAGTAGTCGCCCGGGACAGGGGACCGGGAGAGAGACCCAGTACTTC.

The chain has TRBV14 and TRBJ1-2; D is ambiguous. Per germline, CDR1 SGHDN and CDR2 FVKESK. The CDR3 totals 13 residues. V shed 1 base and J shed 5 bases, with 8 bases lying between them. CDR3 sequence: CASSQGSTYGYTF. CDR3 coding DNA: TGTGCCAGCAGCCAAGGATCTACTTATGGCTACACCTTC.

CDR3 nucleotides: TGTGCCAGCAGTTTATTTGGACAGGGGGGCCGGAACTATGGCTACACCTTC. This gives the protein CASSLFGQGGRNYGYTF. The genes are TRBV27 and TRBJ1-2, with 10 bases identical to TRBD1. CDR1 and CDR2 from the germline V gene are MNHEY and SMNVEV (reference sequence). With V trimmed by 1 base and J by 2 bases, 7 bases remained unmatched. The CDR3 consists of 17 residues.

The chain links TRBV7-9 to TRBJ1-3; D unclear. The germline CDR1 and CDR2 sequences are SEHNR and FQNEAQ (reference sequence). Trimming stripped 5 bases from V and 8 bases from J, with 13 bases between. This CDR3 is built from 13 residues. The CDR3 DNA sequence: TGTGCCAGCAGCCCCTACCGGGAGGACACCATATATTTT. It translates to CASSPYREDTIYF.

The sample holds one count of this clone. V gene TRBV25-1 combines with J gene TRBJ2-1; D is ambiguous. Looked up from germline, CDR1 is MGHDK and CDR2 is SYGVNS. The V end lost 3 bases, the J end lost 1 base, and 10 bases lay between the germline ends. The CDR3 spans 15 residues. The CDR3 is CASSDSVSSYNEQFF. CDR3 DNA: TGTGCCAGCAGTGATTCGGTCAGTTCCTACAATGAGCAGTTCTTC. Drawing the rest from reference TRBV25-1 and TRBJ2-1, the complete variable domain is EADIYQTPRYLVIGTGKKITLECSQTMGHDKMYWYQQDPGMELHLIHYSYGVNSTEKGDLSSESTVSRIRTEHFPLTLESARPSHTSQYLCASSDSVSSYNEQFFGPGTRLTVL.

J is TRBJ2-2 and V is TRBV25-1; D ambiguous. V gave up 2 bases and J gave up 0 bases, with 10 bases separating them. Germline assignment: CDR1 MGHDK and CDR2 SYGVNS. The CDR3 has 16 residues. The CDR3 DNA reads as TGTGCCAGCAGTGAAACCCGGACCGCGAACACCGGGGAGCTGTTTTTT. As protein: CASSETRTANTGELFF.

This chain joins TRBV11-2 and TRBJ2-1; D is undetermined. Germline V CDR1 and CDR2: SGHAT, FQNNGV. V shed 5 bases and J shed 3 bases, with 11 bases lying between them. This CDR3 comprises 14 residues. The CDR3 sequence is CASSLVGVYNEQFF. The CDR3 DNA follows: TGTGCCAGCAGCCTAGTAGGAGTCTACAATGAGCAGTTCTTC.

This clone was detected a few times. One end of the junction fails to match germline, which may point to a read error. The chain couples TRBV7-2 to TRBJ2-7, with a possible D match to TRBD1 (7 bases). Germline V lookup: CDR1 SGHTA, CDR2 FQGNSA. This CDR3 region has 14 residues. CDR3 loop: CASSSRGTAYEQYF. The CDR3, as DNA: TGTGCCAGCAGCTCCCGCGGGACAGCCTATGAGCAGTACTTC.

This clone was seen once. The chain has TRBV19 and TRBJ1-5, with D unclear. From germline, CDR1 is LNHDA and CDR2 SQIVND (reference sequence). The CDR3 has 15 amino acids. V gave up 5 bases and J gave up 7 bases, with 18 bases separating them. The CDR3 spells CASSPPPIGWQPQHF. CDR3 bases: TGTGCCAGTAGTCCTCCCCCCATTGGATGGCAGCCCCAGCATTTT.

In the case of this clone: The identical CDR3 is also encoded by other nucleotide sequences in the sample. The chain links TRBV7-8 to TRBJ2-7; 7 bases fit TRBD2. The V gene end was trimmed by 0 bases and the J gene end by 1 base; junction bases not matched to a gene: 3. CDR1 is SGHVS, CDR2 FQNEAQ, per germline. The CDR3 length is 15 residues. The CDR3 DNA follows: TGTGCCAGCAGCTTAGCGGGAGGGATATCCTACGAGCAGTACTTC. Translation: CASSLAGGISYEQYF.

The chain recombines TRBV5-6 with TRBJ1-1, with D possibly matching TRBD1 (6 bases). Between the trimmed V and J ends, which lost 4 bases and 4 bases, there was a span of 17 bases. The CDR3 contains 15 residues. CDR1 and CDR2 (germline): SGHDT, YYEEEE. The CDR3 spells CASSPTGFASTEAFF. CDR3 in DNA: TGTGCCAGCAGCCCAACAGGGTTTGCGTCCACTGAAGCTTTCTTT.

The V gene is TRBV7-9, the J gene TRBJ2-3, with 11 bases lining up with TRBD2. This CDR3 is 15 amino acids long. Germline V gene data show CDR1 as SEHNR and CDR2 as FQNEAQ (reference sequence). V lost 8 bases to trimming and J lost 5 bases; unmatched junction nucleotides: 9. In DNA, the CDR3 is TGTGCCAGCTCCCTCAGGACTAGCGGGCGAGATACGCAGTATTTT. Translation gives CASSLRTSGRDTQYF. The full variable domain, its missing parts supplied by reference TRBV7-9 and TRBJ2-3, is DTGVSQNPRHKITKRGQNVTFRCDPISEHNRLYWYRQTLGQGPEFLTYFQNEAQLEKSRLLSDRFSAERPKGSFSTLEIQRTEQGDSAMYLCASSLRTSGRDTQYFGPGTRLTVL.

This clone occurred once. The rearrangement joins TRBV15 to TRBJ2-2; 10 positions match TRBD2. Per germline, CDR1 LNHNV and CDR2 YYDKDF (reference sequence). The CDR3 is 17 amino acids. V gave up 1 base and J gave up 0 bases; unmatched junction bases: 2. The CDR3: CATSRGSGGPNTGELFF. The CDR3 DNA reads TGTGCCACCAGCAGAGGTAGCGGGGGGCCGAACACCGGGGAGCTGTTTTTT.

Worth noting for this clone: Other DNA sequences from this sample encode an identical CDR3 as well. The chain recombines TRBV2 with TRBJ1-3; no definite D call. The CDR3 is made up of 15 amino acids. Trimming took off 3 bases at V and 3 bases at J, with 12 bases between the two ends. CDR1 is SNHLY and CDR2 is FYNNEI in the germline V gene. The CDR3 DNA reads TGTGCCAGCAGTGACGAAGGAGGGTATGGAAACACCATATATTTT. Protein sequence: CASSDEGGYGNTIYF.

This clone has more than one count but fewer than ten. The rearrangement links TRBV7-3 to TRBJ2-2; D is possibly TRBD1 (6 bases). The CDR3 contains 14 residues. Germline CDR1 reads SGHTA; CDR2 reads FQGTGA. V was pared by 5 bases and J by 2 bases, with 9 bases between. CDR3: CASSRDTNTGELFF. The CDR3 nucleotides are TGTGCCAGCAGCAGGGACACCAACACCGGGGAGCTGTTTTTT.